These 18 T cell receptor beta chains came from one sample sequenced in a study of blood T cell repertoires in COVID-19. Method: immunoSEQ multiplex PCR; TCRdb's copy keeps in-frame clones and lacks some. The sample yields about 280,000 clones, over 75% seen once. The source material was peripheral blood. The receptors were gathered from a human donor in a cohort sampled during active COVID-19.

The chain couples TRBV11-2 to TRBJ2-1; 7 bases are a match to TRBD2. Germline CDR1 is SGHAT and CDR2 is FQNNGV. This CDR3 spans 15 amino acids. Losses at the gene ends were 4 bases for V and 2 bases for J; bases not matched to a gene: 5. The CDR3, as DNA: TGTGCCAGCAGCTGGACTGCGGGGGCCTACAATGAGCAGTTCTTC. Translating gives CASSWTAGAYNEQFF.

The V call is TRBV18, the J call TRBJ2-6; TRBD1 matches 10 bases. The CDR3 has 18 amino acids. V lost 6 bases to trimming and J lost 0 bases; unmatched junction nucleotides: 8. Germline V gene lookup returns CDR1 KGHSH and CDR2 LQKENI. In DNA, the CDR3 is TGTGCCAGCTCCCGAGACAGGGGGCAGGACTCTGGGGCCAACGTCCTGACTTTC. Amino acids: CASSRDRGQDSGANVLTF. Full variable domain (rest looked up from reference TRBV18 and TRBJ2-6): NAGVMQNPRHLVRRRGQEARLRCSPMKGHSHVYWYRQLPEEGLKFMVYLQKENIIDESGMPKERFSAEFPKEGPSILRIQQVVRGDSAAYFCASSRDRGQDSGANVLTFGAGSRLTVL.

This clone was detected only once. The CDR3 sequence is CASSPSGRGRQFF. CDR3 nucleotide sequence: TGTGCCAGCAGCCCTAGCGGGAGAGGTCGGCAGTTCTTC. The chain links TRBV7-3 to TRBJ2-1; 10 nucleotides match TRBD2. From germline, CDR1 is SGHTA and CDR2 FQGTGA. This CDR3 comprises 13 residues. V was clipped by 5 bases and J by 12 bases; unmatched bases: 7.

The chain employs TRBV18 and TRBJ1-1; the D gene is possibly TRBD1 (5 bases). V lost 0 bases and J 8 bases, leaving 10 bases between the germline ends. The CDR3 is 13 amino acids. Germline V gene data show CDR1 as KGHSH and CDR2 as LQKENI. CDR3 DNA sequence: TGTGCCAGCTCACCACCGAGTAAGGGGGAAGCTTTCTTT. Translation: CASSPPSKGEAFF.

This sequence joins TRBV9 and TRBJ1-2; perhaps TRBD1 as D (6 bases). This CDR3 comprises 16 residues. V lost 0 bases and J 8 bases, leaving 20 bases between the germline ends. In germline, CDR1 is SGDLS, CDR2 YYNGEE. The CDR3 sequence is CASSVAGAQGNGGYTF. The CDR3 coding sequence is TGTGCCAGCAGCGTAGCAGGGGCACAGGGAAACGGCGGCTACACCTTC.

The V and J genes are TRBV4-1 and TRBJ2-2; possibly TRBD1 for D (5 bases). Trimming pared 3 bases from V and 4 bases from J, leaving 12 bases between. The CDR3 has 15 amino acids. Germline values: CDR1 MGHRA, CDR2 YSYEKL. The CDR3 loop is CASSQFQGGTGELFF. DNA for the CDR3: TGCGCCAGCAGCCAGTTTCAGGGTGGCACCGGGGAGCTGTTTTTT.

The rearrangement uses TRBV6-2 or TRBV6-3 and TRBJ2-2, with D perhaps matching TRBD2 (6 bases). This CDR3 contains 14 residues. From germline, CDR1 is MNHEY and CDR2 SVGEGT. V was trimmed by 2 bases and J by 7 bases, leaving 11 bases between them. The CDR3 sequence: CASSYTGSVGELFF. The DNA of the CDR3 is TGTGCCAGCAGTTACACCGGGAGCGTCGGGGAGCTGTTTTTT.

The chain is built from TRBV7-6 and TRBJ2-7, with 12 bases identical to TRBD2. V shed 5 bases and J 4 bases; nucleotides not matched to a gene: 12. This CDR3 is 17 amino acids long. CDR1 is SGHVS and CDR2 is FNYEAQ in the germline V gene. This CDR3 reads CASSPGIRTSGMYEQYF. The CDR3 bases are TGTGCCAGCAGCCCTGGGATACGGACTAGCGGGATGTACGAGCAGTACTTC.

This clone was seen a single time. The genes are TRBV18 and TRBJ1-2; D gene uncertain. This CDR3 is built from 15 residues. Germline CDR1 reads KGHSH; CDR2 reads LQKENI. The V end lost 3 bases, the J end lost 3 bases, and 14 bases lay between the germline ends. The CDR3 reads CASSPTARAYYGYTF. The CDR3 DNA sequence: TGTGCCAGCTCACCGACGGCGCGGGCCTACTATGGCTACACCTTC.

The V gene is TRBV5-8, the J gene TRBJ2-3; no reliable D call. Germline V gives CDR1 SGHTS, CDR2 YDEGEE. This CDR3 is built from 15 residues. Trimming stripped 0 bases from V and 4 bases from J, with 12 bases between. In nucleotides, the CDR3 is TGTGCCAGCAGCTTGGCCCAACGCCTATCAGATACGCAGTATTTT. It encodes CASSLAQRLSDTQYF. Complete variable domain (other parts from reference TRBV5-8 and TRBJ2-3): EAGVTQSPTHLIKTRGQQATLRCSPISGHTSVYWYQQALGLGLQFLLWYDEGEERNRGNFPPRFSGRQFPNYSSELNVNALELEDSALYLCASSLAQRLSDTQYFGPGTRLTVL.

V gene TRBV11-2 combines with J gene TRBJ2-1; 12 positions match TRBD1. V lost 4 bases, J lost 6 bases, and 7 bases stayed unmatched. The CDR3 is 16 residues long. The germline gives CDR1 SGHAT, CDR2 FQNNGV. The CDR3 region is CASSSFGTGGLNEQFF. The CDR3, as DNA: TGTGCCAGCAGCTCGTTCGGGACAGGGGGCCTCAATGAGCAGTTCTTC.

In this sample, this clone turned up many times. This chain uses TRBV27 with TRBJ2-2; TRBD2 might be the D (6 bases). Trimming cost V 3 bases and J 0 bases, with 8 bases left between them. The CDR3 contains 15 residues. The germline V gene encodes CDR1 MNHEY and CDR2 SMNVEV (reference sequence). The CDR3 sequence is CASSFGSSNTGELFF. The DNA for the CDR3 is TGTGCCAGCAGTTTCGGGAGCTCGAACACCGGGGAGCTGTTTTTT.

This CDR3 reads CASSPPAGNYGYTF. The DNA of the CDR3 is TGTGCCAGCTCACCACCTGCGGGTAACTATGGCTACACCTTC. V gene TRBV18 combines with J gene TRBJ1-2, with D hard to call. Germline CDR1 is KGHSH and CDR2 is LQKENI. V dropped 0 bases and J dropped 1 base, with 6 bases sitting between them. The CDR3 is 14 amino acids.

The CDR3 protein is CSASGGGNEKLFF. CDR3 sequence (DNA): TGCAGTGCTAGTGGGGGAGGGAATGAAAAACTGTTTTTT. V usage is TRBV20-1 and J usage is TRBJ1-4, with a tentative D call TRBD1 (5 bases). Germline V gene lookup returns CDR1 DFQATT and CDR2 SNEGSKA (reference sequence). The CDR3 is made up of 13 amino acids. V was shortened by 3 bases and J by 5 bases, with 10 bases between the two germline ends.

This clone was recorded a few times. The chain has TRBV7-3 and TRBJ1-2; no clear D gene. Germline CDR1 and CDR2: SGHTA and FQGTGA. V was cut by 8 bases and J by 11 bases, with 9 bases left in between. The CDR3 length is 9 residues. For the CDR3, the DNA is TGTGCCAGCCCGGGAAGGTACACCTTC. As protein: CASPGRYTF.

The count of this clone is one. The chain is built from TRBV9 and TRBJ1-2; the match to TRBD1 covers 8 bases. Germline V lookup: CDR1 SGDLS, CDR2 YYNGEE. V lost 6 bases and J lost 3; bases outside the gene matches: 10. The CDR3 sequence is 15 residues long. The CDR3: CASTRTGLYDYGYTF. CDR3 nucleotides: TGTGCCAGCACCAGGACAGGGTTATATGACTATGGCTACACCTTC. The variable domain in full, completed from reference TRBV9 and TRBJ1-2, reads DSGVTQTPKHLITATGQRVTLRCSPRSGDLSVYWYQQSLDQGLQFLIQYYNGEERAKGNILERFSAQQFPDLHSELNLSSLELGDSALYFCASTRTGLYDYGYTFGSGTRLTVV.

The chain joins TRBV5-1 to TRBJ2-3; TRBD2 might be the D (6 bases). Trimming stripped 2 bases from V and 4 bases from J, with 17 bases between. The CDR3 runs to 16 residues. Germline CDR1 reads SGHRS; CDR2 reads YFSETQ. The CDR3 sequence: CASSFLTGVGSDTQYF. The CDR3 nucleotides read TGCGCCAGCAGCTTCTTGACGGGGGTAGGGTCAGATACGCAGTATTTT.

The count of this clone is one. The J gene is TRBJ2-7, the V gene TRBV19, with D perhaps TRBD1 (5 bases). The length of the CDR3 is 13 residues. The V gene lost 2 bases and the J gene lost 6 bases, with 11 bases spanning the gap. CDR1 LNHDA and CDR2 SQIVND come from the germline V gene (reference sequence). CDR3 sequence (DNA): TGTGCCAGTAGTATATCAGGGTTCGGCGAGCAGTACTTC. Translating gives CASSISGFGEQYF.